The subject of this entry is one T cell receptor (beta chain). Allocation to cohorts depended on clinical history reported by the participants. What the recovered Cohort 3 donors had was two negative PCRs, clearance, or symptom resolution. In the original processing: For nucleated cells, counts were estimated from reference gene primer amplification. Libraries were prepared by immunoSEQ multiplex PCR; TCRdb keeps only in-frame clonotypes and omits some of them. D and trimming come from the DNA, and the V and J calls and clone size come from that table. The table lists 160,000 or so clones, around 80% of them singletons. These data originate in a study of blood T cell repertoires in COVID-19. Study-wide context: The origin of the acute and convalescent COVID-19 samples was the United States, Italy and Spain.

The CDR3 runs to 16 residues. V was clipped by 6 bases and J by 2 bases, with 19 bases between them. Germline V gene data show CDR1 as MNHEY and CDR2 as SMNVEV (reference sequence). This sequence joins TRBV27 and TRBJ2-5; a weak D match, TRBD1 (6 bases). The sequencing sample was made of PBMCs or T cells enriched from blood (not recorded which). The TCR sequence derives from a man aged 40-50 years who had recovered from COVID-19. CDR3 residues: CASSRILTGRQETQYF. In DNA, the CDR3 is TGTGCCAGCAGCCGGATCCTAACAGGGAGACAAGAGACCCAGTACTTC.